A single sample gave rise to the 25 T cell receptor beta chains below, sequenced in a study of response to subunit inactivated influenza vaccine. TCRdb called the RT-PCR reads again in MiXCR, with one record for every CDR3 protein. This sample yields roughly 500,000 distinct CDR3 sequences, of which approximately 20% are seen a single time; 2.5% to 3% belongs to the top ten. These data were also reused for a study on T cells expressing NK-cell markers. That source reports: In generating TCR beta cDNA, 5'RACE template switching with UMIs was used.

This specimen consisted of CD4+ T cells sorted from PBMCs, obtained approximately 12 days after vaccination. The receptors were gathered from a man between 45 and 60 years old who received an inactivated influenza vaccine.

This clonotype was seen a handful of times. V and J are TRBV7-9 and TRBJ2-2; tentative D call: TRBD1 (7 bases). V dropped 5 bases and J dropped 1 base, with 11 bases sitting between them. Germline values: CDR1 SEHNR, CDR2 FQNEAQ (reference sequence). CDR3 length: 15 amino acids. For the CDR3, the DNA is TGTGCCAGCAGCGCAGGGGGGATGAACACCGGGGAGCTGTTTTTT. This translates into CASSAGGMNTGELFF.

In this sample, this clonotype turned up a few times. This chain uses TRBV20-1 with TRBJ1-1; D is uncertain. Germline values: CDR1 DFQATT, CDR2 SNEGSKA (reference sequence). CDR3 length: 14 residues. The germline V and J ends were trimmed by 0 bases and 2 bases, with 10 bases remaining between them. The CDR3 reads CSARDLGVNTEAFF. In nucleotides, the CDR3 is TGCAGTGCTAGAGATTTGGGCGTAAACACTGAAGCTTTCTTT.

The chain couples TRBV12-5 to TRBJ2-3; 16 bases line up with TRBD2. Trimming at V came to 5 bases and at J to 0 bases, leaving 8 bases not matched to a gene. CDR1 is LGHNT, CDR2 FRNRAP, per germline. CDR3 length equals 19 residues. For the CDR3, the DNA is TGTGCTAGTGGTCTCCCGGGACTAGCGGGGGGGCACAGCACAGATACGCAGTATTTT. This encodes CASGLPGLAGGHSTDTQYF.

The gene calls are TRBV5-4 and TRBJ2-3; TRBD2 agrees at 8 bases. Germline V gene data show CDR1 as SGHNT and CDR2 as YYREEE (reference sequence). With V trimmed by 4 bases and J by 0 bases, 7 bases remained unmatched. The CDR3 consists of 16 residues. CDR3 nucleotides: TGTGCCAGCAGCCCAATAGCGGGACCTAGCACAGATACGCAGTATTTT. Protein: CASSPIAGPSTDTQYF.

This chain uses TRBV5-1 with TRBJ2-7; possibly TRBD1 or TRBD2 for D (5 bases each). This CDR3 spans 15 amino acids. Germline V gene data show CDR1 as SGHRS and CDR2 as YFSETQ. V was pared by 4 bases and J by 0 bases, with 14 bases between. CDR3 sequence reads: CASSLGPISSYEQYF. In nucleotides, the CDR3 is TGCGCCAGCAGCCTGGGACCGATTAGCTCCTACGAGCAGTACTTC.

V is TRBV5-1 and J is TRBJ2-1; the match to TRBD1 covers 7 bases. V gave up 2 bases and J gave up 6 bases; unmatched junction bases: 8. CDR1 is SGHRS and CDR2 is YFSETQ in the germline V gene. The CDR3 sequence is 15 residues long. CDR3 amino acids: CASSFGQGDFNEQFF. In DNA form, the CDR3 reads TGCGCCAGCAGCTTCGGGCAGGGGGATTTCAATGAGCAGTTCTTC.

This clonotype showed up just a few times. This chain links TRBV4-1 with TRBJ1-2; possible D gene TRBD1, 5 bases. Germline assignment: CDR1 MGHRA and CDR2 YSYEKL. V was shortened by 3 bases and J by 8 bases, with 19 bases between the two germline ends. The CDR3 runs 15 residues. This CDR3 is CASSHPLGELDGYTF. The CDR3 bases are TGCGCCAGCAGCCATCCCCTGGGGGAGTTGGACGGCTACACCTTC.

This clonotype was detected many times. The V call is TRBV9, the J call TRBJ2-1; tentative D call: TRBD2 (5 bases). Germline V gene lookup returns CDR1 SGDLS and CDR2 YYNGEE. V dropped 5 bases and J dropped 13 bases, with 13 bases sitting between them. There are 11 residues in the CDR3. The chain's CDR3 is CASSNLAEQFF. CDR3 nucleotides: TGTGCCAGCAGTAATCTAGCAGAACAGTTCTTC.

The chain has TRBV7-9 and TRBJ1-5, with D hard to call. V was cut by 1 base and J by 4 bases, with 11 bases left in between. Looked up from germline, CDR1 is SEHNR and CDR2 is FQNEAQ (reference sequence). The CDR3 extends over 15 amino acids. CDR3 nucleotide sequence: TGTGCCAGCAGCTTAGGAGAAGGTTGGAATCAGCCCCAGCATTTT. This gives the protein CASSLGEGWNQPQHF. Full variable domain (rest looked up from reference TRBV7-9 and TRBJ1-5): DTGVSQNPRHKITKRGQNVTFRCDPISEHNRLYWYRQTLGQGPEFLTYFQNEAQLEKSRLLSDRFSAERPKGSFSTLEIQRTEQGDSAMYLCASSLGEGWNQPQHFGDGTRLSIL.

The CDR3 bases are TGCGCCAGCAGCTTTCGGGCTAGCGGGAGCGAGCAGTACTTC. Translating gives CASSFRASGSEQYF. This rearrangement joins TRBV5-1 to TRBJ2-7, with 10 bases lining up with TRBD2. Germline assignment: CDR1 SGHRS and CDR2 YFSETQ. J gave up 6 bases and V 2 bases, and 5 bases lay outside the gene matches. The CDR3 consists of 14 residues.

The chain couples TRBV5-1 to TRBJ2-1; D possibly corresponds to TRBD2 (5 bases). Germline lookup yields CDR1 SGHRS and CDR2 YFSETQ. The CDR3 is made up of 14 amino acids. Trimming pared 4 bases from V and 1 base from J, leaving 9 bases between. CDR3 region: CASSEGLSYNEQFF. The CDR3 coding sequence is TGCGCCAGCAGCGAAGGACTGTCCTACAATGAGCAGTTCTTC.

This clonotype was picked up a small number of times. J is TRBJ2-2 and V is TRBV5-8, with TRBD1 identical over 7 bases. Per germline, CDR1 SGHTS and CDR2 YDEGEE. The ends lost 6 bases at V and 5 bases at J; junction bases unmatched: 10. The CDR3 extends over 15 amino acids. The CDR3 is CASIKGASRTGELFF. CDR3 bases: TGTGCCAGCATCAAGGGGGCATCGCGAACCGGGGAGCTGTTTTTT.

This chain uses TRBV20-1 with TRBJ2-7; D gene ambiguous. CDR3 length: 14 residues. CDR1 and CDR2 (germline): DFQATT, SNEGSKA (reference sequence). V shed 3 bases and J shed 3 bases, with 15 bases lying between them. CDR3 loop: CSARSLELIYEQYF. As DNA, the CDR3 is TGCAGTGCTAGGTCTCTCGAACTAATCTACGAGCAGTACTTC.

This clonotype was picked up a small number of times. The rearrangement joins TRBV3-1 to TRBJ2-3; tentatively, D is TRBD2 (6 bases). The CDR3 is 16 residues long. Germline CDR1 is LGHDT and CDR2 is YNNKEL (reference sequence). V was trimmed by 0 bases and J by 2 bases, leaving 12 bases between them. CDR3 amino acids: CASSQEGGPPTDTQYF. The CDR3 nucleotides read TGTGCCAGCAGCCAAGAGGGGGGACCCCCCACAGATACGCAGTATTTT.

The chain carries TRBV29-1 and TRBJ2-1, with 12 bases fitting TRBD2. CDR3 length: 13 residues. Germline CDR1 reads SQVTM; CDR2 reads ANQGSEA. The V and J ends lost 7 bases and 10 bases, in that order; junction bases with no gene match: 8. This chain's CDR3 is CSGTGLAGPEQFF. The DNA for the CDR3 is TGCAGCGGAACAGGACTAGCGGGGCCGGAGCAGTTCTTC.

This clonotype was counted a single time. The chain has TRBV30 and TRBJ2-3; D is unclear. This CDR3 contains 11 residues. CDR1 and CDR2 (germline): GTSNPN, SVGIG (reference sequence). Trimming took 4 bases from V and 4 from J, leaving 6 bases between them. Here the CDR3 reads CAWTFPDTQYF. CDR3 in DNA: TGTGCCTGGACGTTCCCAGATACGCAGTATTTT.

This chain uses TRBV9 with TRBJ1-1; no clear D gene. V lost 0 bases, J lost 0 bases, and 18 bases lay in between. The CDR3 runs 18 residues. Germline V lookup: CDR1 SGDLS, CDR2 YYNGEE. In nucleotides, the CDR3 is TGTGCCAGCAGCGTAGTTAGTAGTGCCTTAGACATGAACACTGAAGCTTTCTTT. Translating gives CASSVVSSALDMNTEAFF.

The rearrangement joins TRBV29-1 to TRBJ2-5; TRBD2 might be the D (6 bases). CDR1 is SQVTM and CDR2 is ANQGSEA in the germline V gene. Trimming removed 6 bases from V and 11 bases from J, with 10 bases in between. This CDR3 comprises 9 residues. The CDR3 DNA reads TGCAGCGTCTCGGAGGGGCAGTACTTC. It is translated as CSVSEGQYF.

This chain links TRBV27 with TRBJ2-2, with 13 bases fitting TRBD2. J gave up 4 bases and V 4 bases, and 3 bases lay outside the gene matches. CDR3 length: 16 residues. Germline V lookup: CDR1 MNHEY, CDR2 SMNVEV (reference sequence). CDR3 loop: CASSSGLAGATGELFF. For the CDR3, the DNA is TGTGCCAGCAGTTCCGGACTAGCGGGGGCCACCGGGGAGCTGTTTTTT.

The rearrangement uses TRBV6-1 and TRBJ2-1; 9 positions match TRBD1. This CDR3 is built from 14 residues. J gave up 3 bases and V 6 bases, and 3 bases lay outside the gene matches. Germline V lookup: CDR1 MNHNS, CDR2 SASEGT. In nucleotides, the CDR3 is TGTGCCAGCAGGTTGGACAGGGGCTACAATGAGCAGTTCTTC. Its translation is CASRLDRGYNEQFF.

This chain uses TRBV5-6 with TRBJ2-7, with a possible D match to TRBD2 (5 bases). V was cut by 3 bases and J by 3 bases, with 16 bases left in between. The V gene's germline CDR1 is SGHDT and CDR2 YYEEEE. CDR3 length: 15 residues. CDR3 amino acids: CASSWARTPIYEQYF. The CDR3 coding sequence is TGTGCCAGCAGCTGGGCTAGGACTCCGATCTACGAGCAGTACTTC.

The CDR3 DNA is TGTGCCAGCAGCAAAGCTGGTCGGCAACGATCACCCCACTCTGGGGCCAACGTCCTGACTTTC. Protein product: CASSKAGRQRSPHSGANVLTF. The chain links TRBV21-1 to TRBJ2-6. TRBV21-1 is termed a pseudogene. The CDR3 runs 21 residues.

This clonotype is a singleton in its sample. The V and J genes are TRBV6-5 and TRBJ2-7; the D gene is possibly TRBD1 (5 bases). V lost 2 bases and J 6 bases, leaving 14 bases between the germline ends. CDR1 MNHEY and CDR2 SVGAGI come from the germline V gene. CDR3 length: 14 amino acids. As DNA, the CDR3 is TGTGCCAGCAGTTACCCGGCACAGGCTTCCGAGCAGTACTTC. Translation: CASSYPAQASEQYF.

This clonotype has a count of ten or more. The CDR3 region is CASSLLADNEQFF. Here the CDR3 DNA reads TGTGCCAGCAGCTTACTAGCAGATAATGAGCAGTTCTTC. This sequence joins TRBV7-3 and TRBJ2-1, with D possibly being TRBD2 (5 bases). The CDR3 is 13 amino acids. Germline CDR1 is SGHTA and CDR2 is FQGTGA. V lost 2 bases to trimming and J lost 7 bases, with 9 bases between them.

There are a few counts of this clonotype. The CDR3 sequence: CSALLAGGNEQFF. The CDR3 bases are TGCAGTGCTCTTCTAGCGGGAGGGAATGAGCAGTTCTTC. This chain connects TRBV20-1 to TRBJ2-1; 12 positions match TRBD2. Germline CDR1 reads DFQATT; CDR2 reads SNEGSKA (reference sequence). The CDR3 runs 13 residues. V lost 5 bases and J lost 7; bases outside the gene matches: 3.